A selection of T cell receptor beta chains follows, all from one sample in a study of neurological immune-mediated disorders. One entry per CDR3 protein, called by TCRdb with MiXCR from the 5' RACE reads. The data show some 77,000 distinct CDR3 sequences, about 9.4% seen once. Sequenced input: PBMCs. The source of these receptors is a man aged 50-59 years in good health. The CDR3 runs from the conserved cysteine through the conserved F or W. D genes are given only for firm matches. Not all rows give a size; the values are once, few, many and, for expanded clones, a class.

TRBV30	many	.	TRBJ1-4	TGTGCCTGCATTGATGGTGGAGGGGAAAAACTGTTTTTT	CACIDGGGEKLFF
TRBV9	many	.	TRBJ1-2	TGTGCCAGCAGCGTAGTTCCACCATATGGCTACACCTTC	CASSVVPPYGYTF
TRBV5-1	many	.	TRBJ2-5	TGCGCCAGCAGCCCCACGGCTCAAGAGACCCAGTACTTC	CASSPTAQETQYF
TRBV19	many	.	TRBJ1-5	TGTGCCAGTAGTATGGGGGGGACCCGAGGGGGTCAGCCCCAGCATTTT	CASSMGGTRGGQPQHF
TRBV5-1	many	TRBD2	TRBJ2-1	TGCGCCAGCAGCTCAGCGACTAGCGGGATGGATGAGCAGTTCTTC	CASSSATSGMDEQFF
TRBV20-1	many	.	TRBJ1-2	TGCAGTGCTAGAGTCGGAAGTAACTATGGCTACACCTTC	CSARVGSNYGYTF
TRBV12-3/TRBV12-4	many	.	TRBJ2-6	TGTGCCAGCACCTTAGGGTCCTCCTCTGGGGCCAACGTCCTGACTTTC	CASTLGSSSGANVLTF
TRBV3-1	many	TRBD2	TRBJ2-4	TGTGCCAGCAGCCAAACCCTAGCGGGAGGGCCAAAGGGCCAAAACATTCAGTACTTC	CASSQTLAGGPKGQNIQYF
TRBV25-1	many	TRBD2	TRBJ2-1	TGTGCCAGCAGTAGGGCGCAGCCGGGCCCTCCTACTAGCGGCTCCTACAATGAGCAGTTCTTC	CASSRAQPGPPTSGSYNEQFF
TRBV20-1	many	TRBD2	TRBJ2-2	TGCAGTGCTAGACCAGCGGGGTCGGTCACCGGGGAGCTGTTTTTT	CSARPAGSVTGELFF
TRBV5-6	many	.	TRBJ2-7	TGTGCCAGCAGCTTTGAGAGACAGGTCTACGAGCAGTACTTC	CASSFERQVYEQYF
TRBV12-3/TRBV12-4	many	.	TRBJ1-4	TGTGCCAGCAGTTGGACCCTCGGAGGAAAACTGTTTTTT	CASSWTLGGKLFF
TRBV6-2/TRBV6-3	many	.	TRBJ1-6	TGTGCCAGCAGTTACTTCGGAGGTCCATCACCCCTCCACTTT	CASSYFGGPSPLHF
TRBV29-1	many	.	TRBJ2-3	TGCAGCGTTCGTCCTAGGGATAGCACAGATACGCAGTATTTT	CSVRPRDSTDTQYF
TRBV7-9	.	.	TRBJ1-5	TGTGCCAGCAGCTTACGCGGCAATCAGCCCCAGCATTTT	CASSLRGNQPQHF
TRBV5-5	many	.	TRBJ1-5	TGTGCCAGCAGCTTTCGACAGGATCTAACAAATCAGCCCCAGCATTTT	CASSFRQDLTNQPQHF
TRBV6-6	many	TRBD1	TRBJ1-1	TGTGCCAGCAGTTATGTGGGACAGGGGAACACTGAAGCTTTCTTT	CASSYVGQGNTEAFF
TRBV15	many	.	TRBJ1-4	TGTGCCACCAGCACGGGGACAACGGCTGAAAAACTGTTTTTT	CATSTGTTAEKLFF
TRBV20-1	many	.	TRBJ1-2	TGCAGTGCTAGAGAGGGCAACAGGGTGGATACCTATGGCTACACCTTC	CSAREGNRVDTYGYTF
TRBV7-9	.	.	TRBJ2-7	TGTGCCAGCAGCTTGTCAGGGGAATCCTACGAGCAGTACTTC	CASSLSGESYEQYF
TRBV12-3/TRBV12-4	many	.	TRBJ1-2	TGTGCCAGTCGAGAAGGGGAGTGGGGGTCCTATGGCTACACCTTC	CASREGEWGSYGYTF
TRBV25-1	many	.	TRBJ2-3	TGTGCCAAAACGATCTATGGGATTCCGGGACGTGGCGGATTCACAGATACGCAGTATTTT	CAKTIYGIPGRGGFTDTQYF
TRBV12-3/TRBV12-4	many	.	TRBJ2-7	TGTGCCAGCAGTTTAAGGTTAGACGCCGAGCAGTACTTC	CASSLRLDAEQYF
TRBV24-1	many	TRBD1	TRBJ2-4	TGTGCCACCAGCCCGGGACAGGGGGCGAACATTCAGTACTTC	CATSPGQGANIQYF
TRBV20-1	many	TRBD1	TRBJ1-6	TGCAGTGCTAGAGAGAGGGGGGACAGGACATATAATTCACCCCTCCACTTT	CSARERGDRTYNSPLHF
TRBV5-6	many	TRBD1	TRBJ2-6	TGTGCCAGCAGCACCTTCCGGGACAGACAGTACTCTGGGGCCAACGTCCTGACTTTC	CASSTFRDRQYSGANVLTF
TRBV20-1	many	.	TRBJ1-2	TGCAGTGCTACAGAGACGACAGGTCTTTATGGCTACACCTTC	CSATETTGLYGYTF
TRBV7-9	many	TRBD1	TRBJ2-7	TGTGCCAGCAGCACCCGACAGGGTTGGGACGAGCAGTACTTC	CASSTRQGWDEQYF
TRBV7-8	many	TRBD1	TRBJ1-1	TGTGCCAGCAGCGTCAGGGGGCGGAGTAAGGGCACTGAAGCTTTCTTT	CASSVRGRSKGTEAFF
TRBV28	many	.	TRBJ2-1	TGTGCCAGCAGTTTGAGATCGGGAGTAGGAAATGAGCAGTTCTTC	CASSLRSGVGNEQFF
TRBV6-2/TRBV6-3	many	.	TRBJ2-1	TGTGCCAGCAGTTATGTTGCGGGCTCCTACAATGAGCAGTTCTTC	CASSYVAGSYNEQFF
TRBV6-6	many	TRBD1	TRBJ2-7	TGTGCCAGCAGTTACTCACACAGGGGTGCCTACGAGCAGTACTTC	CASSYSHRGAYEQYF
TRBV7-3	many	TRBD1	TRBJ1-3	TGTGCCAGCGGACCTCAGGGGGCTGGAAACACCATATATTTT	CASGPQGAGNTIYF
TRBV10-3	many	TRBD1	TRBJ2-6	TGTGCCACCAACCCGGGACAGGGGGACTCTGGGGCCAACGTCCTGACTTTC	CATNPGQGDSGANVLTF
TRBV7-2	many	TRBD1	TRBJ2-7	TGTGCCAGCAGCCAAATACTGGGACAGGGCTACGAGCAGTACTTC	CASSQILGQGYEQYF
TRBV10-3	many	TRBD2	TRBJ2-5	TGTGCCAGCCGACTAGCGGGAGATGGGGAGACCCAGTACTTC	CASRLAGDGETQYF
TRBV5-1	many	.	TRBJ2-7	TGCGCCAGCAGCTTGGAGGGGATCGAGCAGTACTTC	CASSLEGIEQYF
TRBV9	many	.	TRBJ1-3	TGTGCCAGCAGCGCAAAATTCGGGGGTTTGGCTGGAAACACCATATATTTT	CASSAKFGGLAGNTIYF
TRBV12-3/TRBV12-4	many	.	TRBJ1-6	TGTGCCAGCAGTTTAGCGCTTGTAGGACGGAGCTCCTATAATTCACCCCTCCACTTT	CASSLALVGRSSYNSPLHF
TRBV18	many	.	TRBJ2-1	TGTGCCAGCTCACCACCCGGGCCGGCGCACTACAATGAGCAGTTCTTC	CASSPPGPAHYNEQFF
TRBV27	many	.	TRBJ2-3	TGTGCCAGCAGTTTATCGCCGAGGGATACGCAGTATTTT	CASSLSPRDTQYF
TRBV6-8	many	.	TRBJ2-2	TGTGCCAGCAGTTATACAGGCACCGGGGAGCTGTTTTTT	CASSYTGTGELFF
TRBV7-8	few	TRBD2	TRBJ2-7	TGTGCCAGCAGACCGGGACTAGCGGGCTTCTACGAGCAGTACTTC	CASRPGLAGFYEQYF
TRBV6-5	many	.	TRBJ2-1	TGTGCCACTTCCATAGGGGGGGCCGAGGGTGAGCAGTTCTTC	CATSIGGAEGEQFF
TRBV20-1	many	TRBD1	TRBJ1-5	TGCAGTGCTCCGATTATCAGGGGGTCGGGTCAGCCCCAGCATTTT	CSAPIIRGSGQPQHF
TRBV7-9	many	.	TRBJ2-3	TGTGCCAGCAGCGAATCATCAGCCCGCCTTAATACGCAGTATTTT	CASSESSARLNTQYF
TRBV27	many	.	TRBJ1-2	TGTGCCAGCAGTTTATCGATATCGACAGATGGCTACACCTTC	CASSLSISTDGYTF
TRBV28	many	TRBD1	TRBJ1-2	TGTGCCAGCAGTCCCCCCCGGCAGGGGGCTAACTATGGCTACACCTTC	CASSPPRQGANYGYTF
TRBV6-1	many	.	TRBJ1-5	TGTGCCACCTCCCATGCTTCGACGGGATATAGCAATCAGCCCCAGCATTTT	CATSHASTGYSNQPQHF
TRBV7-7	.	.	TRBJ2-1	TGTGCCAGCAGCCCCGGGACGGGGTCTAATGAGCAGTTCTTC	CASSPGTGSNEQFF
TRBV5-1	many	.	TRBJ1-2	TGCGCCAGCAGTTCTGGACATAACTTCTATGGCTACACCTTC	CASSSGHNFYGYTF
TRBV7-3	many	TRBD2	TRBJ2-1	TGTGCCAGCAGCCGACAACCTATTGGCGGGGGGGCACCCTACAATGAGCAGTTCTTC	CASSRQPIGGGAPYNEQFF